This T cell receptor (beta chain) was retrieved from a study of CD8 T cells in Susac syndrome. When the RNA was reverse transcribed, random hexamers were used with an input of roughly 0.45 to 1 ug. TCRdb reprocessed the immunoSEQ multiplex PCR reads with MiXCR, giving one entry per CDR3 protein. The sample shows 150,000 to 200,000 distinct CDR3 sequences, about 93% of them seen only once. Sequenced sample: CD4+ T cells from PBMCs. This sequence originates from a human donor with multiple sclerosis.

This CDR3 reads CATSDETTSGGPYNEQFF. Here the CDR3 DNA reads TGTGCCACCAGTGATGAAACGACTAGCGGGGGACCTTACAATGAGCAGTTCTTC. This chain joins TRBV24-1 and TRBJ2-1; 12 bases agree with TRBD2. Per germline, CDR1 KGHDR and CDR2 SFDVKD. The V and J ends lost 3 bases and 4 bases, in that order; junction bases with no gene match: 9. CDR3 length: 18 amino acids.